This T cell receptor (beta chain) was sequenced for a study of blood T cell repertoires in COVID-19 (TCRdb year 2020). Study-level background: Samples covering the acute and convalescent phases of COVID-19 were provided by collaborators in the United States, Italy and Spain. The material from the prospective study consisted of cDNA or gDNA derived from T cells, B-cell-depleted T cells, or PBMCs. Subjects who had been exposed to COVID-19, were actively infected with it, or had recovered from it provided the deeply sampled blood TCRbeta repertoires that made up the dataset. A freely available public database, intended as a resource for researchers studying the immune response to SARS-CoV-2, is where the repertoires were released. The samples were drawn from two sources: the first 160 participants of the ongoing ImmuneRACE study, and approximately 1,300 subjects contributed by 6 global collaborators. The sample metadata nearly always contained a de-identified subject ID, COVID-19 status, age in years and sex. Where available, HLA class I and class II types were taken from metadata supplied by the sample provider and were not determined by assay-based typing. General study outcomes and caveats: The quantity of clinical and demographic metadata differed by source and by participant and was supplied without curation.

The collaborating institutions used their own protocols to collect whole blood in K2EDTA tubes. For TCRbeta analysis, collaborator samples were shipped as frozen whole blood, as isolated PBMCs, or as DNA extracted from either sample type. As concerns this clone: Its antigen is unknown. The sample holds no much larger clone one base away, and base qualities are not on file. The sample has other DNA sequences that encode this CDR3 too.

Germline trimming amounts to 1 base on V and 7 bases on J, with 6 as the count of junction bases outside the gene matches. In the germline V gene (reference sequence), CDR1 corresponds to SEHNR and CDR2 to FQNEAQ. The cysteine opens and the phenylalanine closes a CDR3 of 16 amino acids. Only the CDR3 DNA stays, 48 bases, in frame from base 1. TCRbeta CDR3 regions were amplified from genomic DNA using the immunoSEQ Assay, a bias-controlled multiplex PCR. As for how the authors treated the data: The number of nucleated cells in each sample was estimated from the amplification of reference gene primers within the assay. Sequence reads were collapsed and filtered to measure the absolute abundance of every unique TCRbeta CDR3 rearrangement. Productive Simpson clonality was computed per sample as the square root of Simpson's diversity index over productive rearrangements. What TCRdb holds here is the immuneACCESS table cut down to in-frame rearrangements. Part of the clones is not present; checked against another copy, under half of the missing clones reflect an unresolved V gene, and the others are unexplained. The V and J calls and clone size come from that table; D and trimming were worked out from the DNA. For this sample there are 150,000 to 200,000 clones; roughly 85% appear just once. The ten biggest clones cover about 8.2% of the sample.

Sequenced input: peripheral blood. The clonotype comes from a man in his fifties or sixties with acute or convalescent COVID-19. The sequence links TRBV7-9 to TRBJ2-1; 11 junctional bases match TRBD2. The encoded CDR3 is CASSLVIAGGWNEQFF. The base sequence is TGTGCCAGCAGCTTAGTCATAGCGGGAGGGTGGAATGAGCAGTTCTTC.